This TCR beta chain was sequenced in a study of cytomegalovirus exposure and HLA in healthy donors. About this clone: Its matching antigen is unknown.

With 60 Vbeta and 13 Jbeta primers, the PCR was carried out. Produced via immunoSEQ multiplex PCR; TCRdb's table is partial and in-frame only. This table has fewer than 150,000 clones, roughly 83% appearing once. Findings and caveats of the study: Some TCR beta chains (roughly 160 of them) were listed as cytomegalovirus-associated. Reportedly, HLA-A and HLA-B alleles of most subjects were accurately predicted from TCR beta.

The sequence was obtained from a middle-aged man in good health and CMV-seropositive. Sequencing was performed on PBMCs.

The CDR3 coding sequence is TGCAGCGTTGGGGACAGGCCAACTAATGAAAAACTGTTTTTT. Amino acid sequence: CSVGDRPTNEKLFF. The rearrangement uses TRBV29-1 and TRBJ1-4; the match to TRBD1 covers 8 bases. With V trimmed by 4 bases and J by 0 bases, 1 base remained unmatched. The V gene's germline CDR1 is SQVTM and CDR2 ANQGSEA. The CDR3 extends over 14 amino acids.